This T cell receptor (beta chain) was obtained from a study of blood T cell repertoires in COVID-19. The overall study: PBMCs, B-cell-depleted T cells, or T cells were the source of the cDNA or gDNA that made up the material.

This table comes from immunoSEQ multiplex PCR, and its TCRdb copy is limited to in-frame clones, with some not included. The table shows about 150,000 clones, with around 76% occurring only once. Germline lookup yields CDR1 ENHRY and CDR2 SYGVKD. Trimming stripped 1 base from V and 8 bases from J, with 6 bases between. The CDR3 is 12 residues long. Sequencing input: peripheral blood. V gene TRBV10-3 combines with J gene TRBJ2-1, with D hard to call. The clonotype originates from a man in his fifties or sixties with acute or convalescent COVID-19. CDR3 nucleotide sequence: TGTGCCATCAGTGAGTTAGTGGATGAGCAGTTCTTC. Amino acid sequence: CAISELVDEQFF.